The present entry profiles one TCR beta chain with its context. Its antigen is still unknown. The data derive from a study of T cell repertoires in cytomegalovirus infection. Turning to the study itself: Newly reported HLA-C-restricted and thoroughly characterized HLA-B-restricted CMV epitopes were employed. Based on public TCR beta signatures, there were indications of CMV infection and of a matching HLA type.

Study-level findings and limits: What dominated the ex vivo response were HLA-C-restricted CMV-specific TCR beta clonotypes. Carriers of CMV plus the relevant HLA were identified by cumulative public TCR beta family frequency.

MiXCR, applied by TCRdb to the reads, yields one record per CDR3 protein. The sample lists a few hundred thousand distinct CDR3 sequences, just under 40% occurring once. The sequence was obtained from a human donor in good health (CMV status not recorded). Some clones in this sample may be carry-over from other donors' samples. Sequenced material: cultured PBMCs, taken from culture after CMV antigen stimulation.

The CDR3 sequence: CASSLSWQGARPGGELFF. CDR3 DNA sequence: TGTGCCAGCAGTTTATCGTGGCAGGGGGCGCGACCAGGCGGGGAGCTGTTTTTT. The V call is TRBV27, the J call TRBJ2-2; 8 positions agree with TRBD1. Germline CDR1 MNHEY, CDR2 SMNVEV (reference sequence). Trimming removed 0 bases from V and 7 bases from J; junction bases left unmatched: 13. This CDR3 comprises 18 residues.